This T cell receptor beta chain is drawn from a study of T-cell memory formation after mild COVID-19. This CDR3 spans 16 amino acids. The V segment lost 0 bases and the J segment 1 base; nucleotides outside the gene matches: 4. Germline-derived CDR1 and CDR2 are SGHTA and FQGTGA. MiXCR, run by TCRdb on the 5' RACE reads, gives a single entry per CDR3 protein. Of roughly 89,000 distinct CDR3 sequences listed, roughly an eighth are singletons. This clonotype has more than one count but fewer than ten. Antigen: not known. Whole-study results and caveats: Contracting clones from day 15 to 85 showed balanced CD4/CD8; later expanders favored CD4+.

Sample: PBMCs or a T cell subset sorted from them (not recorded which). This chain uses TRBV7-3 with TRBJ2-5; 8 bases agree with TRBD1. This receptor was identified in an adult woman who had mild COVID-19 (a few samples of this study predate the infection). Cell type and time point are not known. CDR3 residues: CASSLTSDRVQETQYF. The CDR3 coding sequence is TGTGCCAGCAGCTTAACTTCGGACAGGGTCCAAGAGACCCAGTACTTC. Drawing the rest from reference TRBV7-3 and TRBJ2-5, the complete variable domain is GAGVSQTPSNKVTEKGKYVELRCDPISGHTALYWYRQSLGQGPEFLIYFQGTGAADDSGLPNDRFFAVRPEGSVSTLKIQRTERGDSAVYLCASSLTSDRVQETQYFGPGTRLLVL.